The entry that follows covers one TCR beta chain sequence. The antigen is not known. This sample is part of a study of T cell clones after liver transplantation. Across the study: Samples came from ITN030ST, which attempted immunosuppression withdrawal within 2 years of liver transplantation. Draws occurred before transplant, before withdrawal, and after complete or failed withdrawal. General study points: The donor-reactive repertoire was only partly measurable in a couple of subjects, lacking donor cells.

CDR1 and CDR2 (germline): SEHNR, FQNEAQ (reference sequence). The CDR3 sequence is 13 residues long. With V trimmed by 9 bases and J by 6 bases, 10 bases remained unmatched. TCRdb keeps only in-frame clones here, not all; method: immunoSEQ multiplex PCR. This table has tens of thousands of clones, 83% appearing once. J is TRBJ2-7 and V is TRBV7-9; 8 nucleotides match TRBD1. Here the sequenced sample was CD4+ T cells from blood, taken at the 22-month timepoint. The sequence was collected from a human patient who received a liver transplant. The graft donor may account for some of the T cells. CDR3 sequence (DNA): TGTGCCAGTAGCCCGGGACAGGTACTCGAGCAGTACTTC. Protein sequence: CASSPGQVLEQYF.